The rows below give T cell receptor beta chains drawn from one sample of a study of cytomegalovirus exposure and HLA in healthy donors. Assay: immunoSEQ multiplex PCR; the TCRdb copy retains only in-frame clones and omits some. The sample has over 70,000 clones; about 70% are singletons. The source material was PBMCs. The receptor source for this set is a woman aged 45 to 65 in good health and CMV-seropositive. Each CDR3 is given with its conserved first and last residue. The D gene is left open where the match is weak. Clone sizes are given selectively: once, few, many, or a class where the clone is expanded.

V gene	clone size	D gene	J gene	CDR3 protein	CDR3 DNA
TRBV27	few	.	TRBJ2-7	CASSPGLAVEQYF	TGTGCCAGCAGCCCGGGACTCGCGGTCGAGCAGTACTTC
TRBV5-6	.	TRBD2	TRBJ2-5	CASSLAPAGGRETQYF	TGTGCCAGCAGCTTGGCCCCAGCGGGGGGGCGGGAGACCCAGTACTTC
TRBV6-6	.	TRBD1	TRBJ1-5	CASSTGEGQPQHF	TGCGCCAGCAGTACAGGGGAAGGTCAGCCCCAGCATTTT
TRBV21-1	.	.	TRBJ1-1	CASSKGTGLNTEAFF	TGTGCCAGCAGCAAAGGGACAGGCCTGAACACTGAAGCTTTCTTT
TRBV5-4	.	.	TRBJ2-1	CASSLDRMYNEQFF	TGTGCCAGCAGCTTGGACAGGATGTACAATGAGCAGTTCTTC
TRBV5-4	.	.	TRBJ1-6	CASSLDLQGNSPLHF	TGTGCCAGCAGCTTGGATCTACAGGGAAATTCACCCCTCCACTTT
TRBV30	.	TRBD2	TRBJ2-5	CAWWTSGSKTQYF	TGTGCCTGGTGGACTAGCGGGAGTAAGACCCAGTACTTC
TRBV19	.	.	TRBJ2-7	CASSIVWGHYEQYF	TGTGCCAGTAGTATAGTGTGGGGGCACTACGAGCAGTACTTC
TRBV15	.	.	TRBJ2-1	CATSSNKDRSYNEQFF	TGTGCCACCAGCAGCAATAAAGATAGATCCTACAATGAGCAGTTCTTC
TRBV4-2	.	.	TRBJ1-3	CASSQGEGVGGNTIYF	TGTGCCAGCAGCCAAGGTGAAGGGGTTGGTGGAAACACCATATATTTT
TRBV10-3	few	TRBD1	TRBJ1-1	CATMGTANTEAFF	TGTGCCACGATGGGGACAGCGAACACTGAAGCTTTCTTT
TRBV4-1	.	.	TRBJ1-3	CASSQDNRKGGNSGNTIYF	TGCGCCAGCAGCCAAGATAATCGGAAGGGAGGTAATTCGGGAAACACCATATATTTT
TRBV28	.	TRBD1	TRBJ1-3	CASRPGQGVGNTIYF	TGTGCCAGCAGGCCGGGACAGGGGGTTGGAAACACCATATATTTT
TRBV7-6	few	TRBD1	TRBJ1-5	CASSEGQSGQPQHF	TGTGCCAGCAGCGAGGGACAGTCTGGTCAGCCCCAGCATTTT
TRBV18	.	.	TRBJ1-1	CASSPGQNTEAFF	TGTGCCAGCTCACCGGGACAGAACACTGAAGCTTTCTTT
TRBV5-1	.	TRBD1	TRBJ1-2	CASSLHPQQGIEGYTF	TGCGCCAGCAGCTTGCATCCTCAACAGGGGATTGAGGGCTACACCTTC
TRBV7-2	.	TRBD2	TRBJ2-1	CASADQGGREGEQFF	TGTGCCAGCGCGGATCAGGGCGGCAGGGAGGGTGAGCAGTTCTTC
TRBV10-1	.	TRBD1	TRBJ2-7	CASSTTGYSEQYF	TGCGCCAGCAGCACGACAGGGTACTCCGAGCAGTACTTC
TRBV10-3	.	TRBD1	TRBJ2-7	CAIRTPGQGSYEQYF	TGTGCCATCAGAACCCCGGGACAGGGGAGCTACGAGCAGTACTTC
TRBV7-2	.	.	TRBJ1-3	CASRPSGGPGNTIYF	TGTGCCAGCAGACCCAGCGGGGGGCCTGGAAACACCATATATTTT